This is a list of T cell receptor beta chains from one sample in a study of T-cell memory formation after mild COVID-19. TCRdb re-called the 5' RACE reads with MiXCR, one entry per CDR3 protein. The sample consists of more than 100,000 distinct CDR3 sequences, over 15% of them appearing once. The specimen sequenced was PBMCs or a T cell subset sorted from them (not recorded which). The origin of the receptors is a man aged 18 to 35 who had mild COVID-19 (a few samples of this study predate the infection). Cell type and time point are not known. Both conserved end residues are part of each CDR3. The order of the fields is J gene, D gene, clone size, V gene, CDR3 protein, CDR3 DNA. D genes are given only for firm matches. Not every row has a clone size; where given, it reads once, few, many or a size class.

TRBJ2-5 - - TRBV4-1 CASSHPSRETQYF TGCGCCAGCAGCCACCCCTCGAGGGAGACCCAGTACTTC
TRBJ1-2 - - TRBV7-9 CASSLGAAFYGYTF TGTGCCAGCAGCCTAGGGGCAGCGTTCTATGGCTACACCTTC
TRBJ1-1 - - TRBV6-1 CASSQRGPPAVVAFF TGTGCCAGCAGTCAACGGGGACCGCCGGCAGTAGTAGCTTTCTTT
TRBJ2-1 - many TRBV4-2 CASSQDPNEGRVF TGTGCCAGCAGCCAAGATCCTAATGAGGGTAGGGTCTTC
TRBJ1-2 - - TRBV5-4 CASSLKSLYGYTF TGTGCCAGCAGCTTGAAAAGCCTGTATGGCTACACCTTC
TRBJ2-3 - - TRBV12-3/TRBV12-4 CASSFRVPDTQYF TGTGCCAGCAGTTTTAGGGTTCCAGATACGCAGTATTTT
TRBJ2-3 - once TRBV21-1 CASRPTRGTDTQYF TGTGCCAGCAGACCTACGCGGGGCACAGATACGCAGTATTTT
TRBJ2-5 - many TRBV4-1 CASSPATSQETQYF TGCGCCAGCAGCCCGGCTACCTCACAAGAGACCCAGTACTTC
TRBJ1-5 TRBD1 - TRBV7-2 CASSDRTGYQPQHF TGTGCCAGCAGCGACCGGACAGGATATCAGCCCCAGCATTTT
TRBJ2-6 - few TRBV5-1 CASNPISGANVLTF TGCGCCAGCAACCCGATCTCTGGGGCCAACGTCCTGACTTTC
TRBJ1-2 TRBD1 - TRBV4-1 CASSQGQGGNYGYTF TGCGCCAGCAGCCAAGGACAGGGGGGGAACTATGGCTACACCTTC
TRBJ1-1 - many TRBV5-1 CASSLGRDAEAFF TGCGCCAGCAGCTTGGGCAGGGATGCTGAAGCTTTCTTT
TRBJ1-6 - - TRBV29-1 CSVGEGHSPLHF TGCAGCGTTGGGGAAGGGCACTCACCCCTCCACTTT
TRBJ2-1 TRBD1 - TRBV6-2/TRBV6-3 CASSWGQNEQFF TGTGCCAGCAGTTGGGGACAGAATGAGCAGTTCTTC
TRBJ2-4 - - TRBV9 CASSVVGGKNIQYF TGTGCCAGCAGCGTAGTTGGGGGCAAAAACATTCAGTACTTC
TRBJ2-2 - - TRBV11-3 CASSAGDTGELFF TGTGCCAGCAGCGCAGGGGACACCGGGGAGCTGTTTTTT
TRBJ1-5 - - TRBV15 CATSRGGIQPQHF TGTGCCACCAGCAGGGGGGGGATCCAGCCCCAGCATTTT
TRBJ1-1 TRBD1 - TRBV12-3/TRBV12-4 CASRKSGTDAWVAFF TGTGCCAGCAGAAAATCCGGGACAGATGCGTGGGTGGCTTTCTTT
TRBJ2-6 - few TRBV20-1 CSAFTGLGSGANVLTF TGCAGTGCTTTCACAGGGCTCGGCTCTGGGGCCAACGTCCTGACTTTC
TRBJ2-3 TRBD1 few TRBV20-1 CSAEQGEGTDTQYF TGCAGTGCGGAACAGGGGGAAGGCACAGATACGCAGTATTTT